The 12 T cell receptor beta chains presented below share a single source sample, sequenced in a study of control samples from healthy donors and cancer patients (TCRdb year 2020). Library creation used the immunoSEQ multiplex PCR assay. TCRdb holds this immuneACCESS table with in-frame rearrangements only. Some clones are missing; in checked studies, unresolved V genes explain under half, and the rest has no known cause. Here the sample has 140,000 to 150,000 clones; roughly nine tenths occur a single time. Together, the top ten hold 4.9% of the sample. Specimen: blood. The source is a man aged 30 to 45 in good health.

This clone was picked up a small number of times. The chain carries TRBV9 and TRBJ2-1; 9 positions match TRBD1. The CDR3 extends over 14 amino acids. V was clipped by 0 bases and J by 10 bases; unmatched bases: 5. In germline, CDR1 is SGDLS, CDR2 YYNGEE. Here the CDR3 DNA reads TGTGCCAGCAGCGTAGGGGACAGGGTTGGCGAGCAGTTCTTC. Translated: CASSVGDRVGEQFF. The full variable domain, with the rest looked up from reference TRBV9 and TRBJ2-1, is DSGVTQTPKHLITATGQRVTLRCSPRSGDLSVYWYQQSLDQGLQFLIQYYNGEERAKGNILERFSAQQFPDLHSELNLSSLELGDSALYFCASSVGDRVGEQFFGPGTRLTVL.

This clone showed up just once. This chain connects TRBV5-5 to TRBJ2-1; 8 bases agree with TRBD1. With 5 bases clipped from V and 0 bases from J, the junction kept 7 bases outside the gene matches. Germline CDR1 and CDR2: SGHKS and YYEKEE (reference sequence). The CDR3 is made up of 16 amino acids. This CDR3 reads CASRGRQGLSYNEQFF. CDR3 nucleotides: TGTGCCAGCAGAGGTCGACAGGGGCTCTCCTACAATGAGCAGTTCTTC.

The chain combines TRBV9 with TRBJ1-6; a possible D gene is TRBD1 (6 bases). CDR1 and CDR2 (germline): SGDLS, YYNGEE. Trimming cost V 0 bases and J 8 bases, with 6 bases left between them. The CDR3 consists of 13 residues. The CDR3 nucleotides are TGTGCCAGCAGCGTAGACAGGGATTCACCCCTCCACTTT. This sequence encodes CASSVDRDSPLHF.

The chain links TRBV29-1 to TRBJ1-1; D not resolved. The CDR3 is 12 amino acids. Per germline, CDR1 SQVTM and CDR2 ANQGSEA. Trimming left V 2 bases short and J 2 bases short, with 6 bases between. The CDR3 sequence: CSVENRNTEAFF. The CDR3 coding sequence is TGCAGCGTTGAAAACCGAAACACTGAAGCTTTCTTT.

The chain links TRBV7-8 to TRBJ1-2, with 12 bases that match TRBD1. V lost 1 base to trimming and J lost 9 bases; unmatched junction nucleotides: 15. CDR3 length: 18 amino acids. Germline CDR1 is SGHVS and CDR2 is FQNEAQ. The CDR3 bases are TGTGCCAGCAGCTTAGTAATTTCCGGGACAGGGGGCGCGGGGAGCTACACCTTC. Encoded protein: CASSLVISGTGGAGSYTF.

This clone was counted a single time. The V call is TRBV18, the J call TRBJ2-3; 9 bases agree with TRBD2. Germline V gene lookup returns CDR1 KGHSH and CDR2 LQKENI. Trimming took 4 bases from V and 4 from J; bases not matched to a gene: 12. The CDR3 totals 17 residues. The CDR3: CASSRQGGGRASDTQYF. The CDR3 DNA reads as TGTGCCAGCTCACGCCAAGGAGGCGGGAGGGCCTCAGATACGCAGTATTTT.

The chain joins TRBV5-6 to TRBJ2-3; D is undetermined. Germline-derived CDR1 and CDR2 are SGHDT and YYEEEE. The CDR3 totals 11 residues. V lost 1 base, J lost 6 bases, and 3 bases lay in between. The CDR3 DNA reads as TGTGCCAGCAGCTTGACCGATACGCAGTATTTT. Translation gives CASSLTDTQYF. The full variable domain, its missing parts supplied by reference TRBV5-6 and TRBJ2-3, is DAGVTQSPTHLIKTRGQQVTLRCSPKSGHDTVSWYQQALGQGPQFIFQYYEEEERQRGNFPDRFSGHQFPNYSSELNVNALLLGDSALYLCASSLTDTQYFGPGTRLTVL.

This sequence joins TRBV25-1 and TRBJ1-2; D is unclear. There are 13 residues in the CDR3. V shed 0 bases and J shed 8 bases, with 10 bases lying between them. Germline V gives CDR1 MGHDK, CDR2 SYGVNS. CDR3 DNA sequence: TGTGCCAGCAGTGAATACGGGGATAGGGGCTACACCTTC. It translates to CASSEYGDRGYTF.

The chain is built from TRBV4-1 and TRBJ1-5; no firm D call. Trimming pared 0 bases from V and 7 bases from J, leaving 10 bases between. The germline CDR1 and CDR2 sequences are MGHRA and YSYEKL. There are 14 residues in the CDR3. CDR3 sequence reads: CASSQDEGGQPQHF. CDR3 in DNA: TGCGCCAGCAGCCAAGATGAGGGCGGGCAGCCCCAGCATTTT.

The rearrangement links TRBV19 to TRBJ1-5, with D uncertain. The CDR3 length is 13 residues. Germline assignment: CDR1 LNHDA and CDR2 SQIVND (reference sequence). The V end was cut by 4 bases, the J end by 4 bases, with 8 bases between. CDR3 residues: CASSNFGNQPQHF. The CDR3 nucleotides are TGTGCCAGTAGTAATTTCGGGAATCAGCCCCAGCATTTT.

The genes are TRBV5-6 and TRBJ2-2, with 9 bases identical to TRBD2. Looked up from germline, CDR1 is SGHDT and CDR2 is YYEEEE. Trimming removed 3 bases from V and 2 bases from J; junction bases left unmatched: 11. The CDR3 is made up of 18 amino acids. The CDR3 DNA is TGTGCCAGCAGCTCCTACCGACTAGCGGAGATCAACACCGGGGAGCTGTTTTTT. It translates to CASSSYRLAEINTGELFF.

The chain has TRBV6-4 and TRBJ2-6; the match to TRBD1 covers 8 bases. J lost 1 base, V lost 4 bases, and 3 bases had no gene match. The CDR3 runs to 16 residues. Germline V gene lookup returns CDR1 MRHNA and CDR2 SNTAGT. The CDR3 is CASSGQGLSGANVLTF. The CDR3 DNA is TGTGCCAGCAGTGGACAGGGGTTATCTGGGGCCAACGTCCTGACTTTC.